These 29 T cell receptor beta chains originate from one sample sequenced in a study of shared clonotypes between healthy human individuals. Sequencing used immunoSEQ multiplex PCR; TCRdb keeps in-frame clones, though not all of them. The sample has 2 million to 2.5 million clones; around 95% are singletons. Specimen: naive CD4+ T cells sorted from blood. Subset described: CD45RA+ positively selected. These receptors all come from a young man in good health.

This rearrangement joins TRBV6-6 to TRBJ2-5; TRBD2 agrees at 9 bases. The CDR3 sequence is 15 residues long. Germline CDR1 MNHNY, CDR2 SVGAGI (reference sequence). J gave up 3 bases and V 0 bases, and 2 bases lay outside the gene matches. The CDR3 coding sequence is TGTGCCAGCAGTTACTCGGCTAGCGGGGAAGAGACCCAGTACTTC. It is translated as CASSYSASGEETQYF.

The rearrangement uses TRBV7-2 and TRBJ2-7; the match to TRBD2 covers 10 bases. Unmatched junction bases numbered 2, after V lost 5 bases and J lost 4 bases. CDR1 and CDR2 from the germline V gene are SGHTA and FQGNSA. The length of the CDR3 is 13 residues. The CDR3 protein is CASSPAGGYEQYF. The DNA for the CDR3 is TGTGCCAGCAGCCCAGCGGGAGGGTACGAGCAGTACTTC.

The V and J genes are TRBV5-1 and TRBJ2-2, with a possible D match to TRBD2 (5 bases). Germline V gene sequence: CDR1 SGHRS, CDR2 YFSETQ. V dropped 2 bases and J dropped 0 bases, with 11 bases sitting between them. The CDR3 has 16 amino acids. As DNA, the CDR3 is TGCGCCAGCAGCTTTGAAGGGAGAGCGAACACCGGGGAGCTGTTTTTT. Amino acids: CASSFEGRANTGELFF.

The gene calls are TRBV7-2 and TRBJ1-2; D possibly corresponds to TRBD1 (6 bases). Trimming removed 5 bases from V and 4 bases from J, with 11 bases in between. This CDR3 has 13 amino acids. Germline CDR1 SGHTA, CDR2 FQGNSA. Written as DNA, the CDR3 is TGTGCCAGCAGCCGGACAGTAGGCTATGGCTACACCTTC. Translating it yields CASSRTVGYGYTF.

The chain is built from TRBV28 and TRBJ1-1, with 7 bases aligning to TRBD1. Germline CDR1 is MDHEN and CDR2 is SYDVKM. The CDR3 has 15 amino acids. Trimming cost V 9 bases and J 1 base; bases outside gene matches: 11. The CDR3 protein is CASIDGTAKNTEAFF. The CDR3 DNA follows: TGTGCCAGTATTGACGGGACAGCAAAGAACACTGAAGCTTTCTTT.

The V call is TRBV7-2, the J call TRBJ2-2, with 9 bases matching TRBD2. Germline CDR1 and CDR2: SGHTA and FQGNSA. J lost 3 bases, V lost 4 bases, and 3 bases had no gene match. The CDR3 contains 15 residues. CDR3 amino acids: CASSSRLADTGELFF. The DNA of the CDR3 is TGTGCCAGCAGCTCAAGACTAGCGGACACCGGGGAGCTGTTTTTT.

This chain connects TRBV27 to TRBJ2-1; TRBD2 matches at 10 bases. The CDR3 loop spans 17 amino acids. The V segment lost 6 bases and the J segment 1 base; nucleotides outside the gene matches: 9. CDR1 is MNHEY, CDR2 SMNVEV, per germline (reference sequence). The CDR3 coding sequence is TGTGCCAGCAGAGCTCGGGGACTAGCGATTTCCTACAATGAGCAGTTCTTC. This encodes CASRARGLAISYNEQFF.

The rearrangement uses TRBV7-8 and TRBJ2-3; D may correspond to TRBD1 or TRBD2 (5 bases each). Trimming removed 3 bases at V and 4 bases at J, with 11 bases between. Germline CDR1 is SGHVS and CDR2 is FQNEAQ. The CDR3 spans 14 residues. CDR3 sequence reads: CASSFRGRPDTQYF. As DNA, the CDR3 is TGTGCCAGCAGCTTCCGGGGCCGACCAGATACGCAGTATTTT.

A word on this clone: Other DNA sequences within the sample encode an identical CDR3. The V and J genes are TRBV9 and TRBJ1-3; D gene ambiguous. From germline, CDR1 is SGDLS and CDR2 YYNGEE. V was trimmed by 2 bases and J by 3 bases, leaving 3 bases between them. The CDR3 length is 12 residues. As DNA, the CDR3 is TGTGCCAGCAGCGTCGGTGGAAACACCATATATTTT. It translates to CASSVGGNTIYF.

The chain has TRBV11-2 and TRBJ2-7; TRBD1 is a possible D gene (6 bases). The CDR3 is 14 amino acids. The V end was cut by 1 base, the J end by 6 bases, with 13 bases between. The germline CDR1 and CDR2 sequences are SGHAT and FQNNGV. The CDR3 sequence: CASSLGDNRAEQYF. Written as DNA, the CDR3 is TGTGCCAGCAGCTTAGGAGACAACAGGGCCGAGCAGTACTTC. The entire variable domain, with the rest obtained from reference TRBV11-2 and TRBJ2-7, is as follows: EAGVAQSPRYKIIEKRQSVAFWCNPISGHATLYWYQQILGQGPKLLIQFQNNGVVDDSQLPKDRFSAERLKGVDSTLKIQPAKLEDSAVYLCASSLGDNRAEQYFGPGTRLTVT.

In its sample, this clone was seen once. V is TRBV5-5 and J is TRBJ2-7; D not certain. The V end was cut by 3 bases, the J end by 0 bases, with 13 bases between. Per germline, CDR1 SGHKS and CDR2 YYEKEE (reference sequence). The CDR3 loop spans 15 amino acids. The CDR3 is CASSSFLVDSYEQYF. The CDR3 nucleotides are TGTGCCAGCAGCTCATTTTTGGTGGACTCCTACGAGCAGTACTTC.

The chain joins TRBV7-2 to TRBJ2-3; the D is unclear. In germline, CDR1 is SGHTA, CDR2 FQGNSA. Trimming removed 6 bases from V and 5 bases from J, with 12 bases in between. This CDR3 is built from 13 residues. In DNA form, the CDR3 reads TGTGCCAGCAGAGGCATGACGGGAGATACGCAGTATTTT. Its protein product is CASRGMTGDTQYF.

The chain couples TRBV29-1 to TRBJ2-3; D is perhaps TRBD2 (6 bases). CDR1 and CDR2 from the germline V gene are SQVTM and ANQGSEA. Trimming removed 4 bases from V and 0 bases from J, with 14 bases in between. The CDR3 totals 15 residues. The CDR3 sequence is CSVAPSESSTDTQYF. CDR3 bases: TGCAGCGTTGCCCCTAGCGAATCTAGCACAGATACGCAGTATTTT.

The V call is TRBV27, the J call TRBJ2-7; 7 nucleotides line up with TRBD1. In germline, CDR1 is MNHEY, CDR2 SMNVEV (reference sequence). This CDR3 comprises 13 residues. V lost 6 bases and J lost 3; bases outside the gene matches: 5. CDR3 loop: CASSNRGSYEQYF. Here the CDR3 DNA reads TGTGCCAGCAGCAACAGGGGAAGCTACGAGCAGTACTTC.

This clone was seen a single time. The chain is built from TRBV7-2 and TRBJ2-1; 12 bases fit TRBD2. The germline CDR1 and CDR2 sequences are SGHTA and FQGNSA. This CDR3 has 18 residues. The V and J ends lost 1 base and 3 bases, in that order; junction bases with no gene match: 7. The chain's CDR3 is CASSLEPSGRAYYNEQFF. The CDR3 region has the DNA TGTGCCAGCAGCTTAGAGCCTAGCGGGAGGGCCTACTACAATGAGCAGTTCTTC. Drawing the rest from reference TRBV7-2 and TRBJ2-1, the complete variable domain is GAGVSQSPSNKVTEKGKDVELRCDPISGHTALYWYRQSLGQGLEFLIYFQGNSAPDKSGLPSDRFSAERTGGSVSTLTIQRTQQEDSAVYLCASSLEPSGRAYYNEQFFGPGTRLTVL.

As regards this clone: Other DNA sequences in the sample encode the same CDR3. As DNA, the CDR3 is TGTGCCAGCTCACCACCGGGCGGCGAAAAACTGTTTTTT. It is translated as CASSPPGGEKLFF. The V call is TRBV18, the J call TRBJ1-4; no firm D call. In germline, CDR1 is KGHSH, CDR2 LQKENI. The V and J ends lost 0 bases and 8 bases respectively, with 7 bases between them. The CDR3 runs to 13 residues.

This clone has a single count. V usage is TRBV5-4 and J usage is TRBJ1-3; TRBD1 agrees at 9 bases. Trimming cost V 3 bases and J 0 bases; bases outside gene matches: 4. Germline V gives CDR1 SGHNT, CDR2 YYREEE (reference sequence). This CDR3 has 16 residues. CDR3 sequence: CASSWDREGSGNTIYF. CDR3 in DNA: TGTGCCAGCAGCTGGGACAGGGAGGGCTCTGGAAACACCATATATTTT.

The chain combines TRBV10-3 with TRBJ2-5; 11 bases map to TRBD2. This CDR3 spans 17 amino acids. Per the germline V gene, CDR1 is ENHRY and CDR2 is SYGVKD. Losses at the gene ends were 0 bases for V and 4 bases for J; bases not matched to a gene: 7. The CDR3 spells CAISESRLAGGVETQYF. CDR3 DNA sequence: TGTGCCATCAGTGAGTCGCGGCTAGCGGGAGGTGTAGAGACCCAGTACTTC.

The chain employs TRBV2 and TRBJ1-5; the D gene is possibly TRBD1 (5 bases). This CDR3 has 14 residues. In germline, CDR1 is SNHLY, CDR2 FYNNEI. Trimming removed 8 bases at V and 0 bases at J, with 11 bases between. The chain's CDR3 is CASGGTDSNQPQHF. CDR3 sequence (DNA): TGTGCCAGCGGGGGGACGGATAGCAATCAGCCCCAGCATTTT.

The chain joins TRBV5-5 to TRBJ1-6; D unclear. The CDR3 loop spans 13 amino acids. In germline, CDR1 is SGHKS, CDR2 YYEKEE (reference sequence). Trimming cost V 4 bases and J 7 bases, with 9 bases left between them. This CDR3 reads CASSRNTNSPLHF. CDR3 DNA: TGTGCCAGCAGCCGAAATACCAATTCACCCCTCCACTTT.

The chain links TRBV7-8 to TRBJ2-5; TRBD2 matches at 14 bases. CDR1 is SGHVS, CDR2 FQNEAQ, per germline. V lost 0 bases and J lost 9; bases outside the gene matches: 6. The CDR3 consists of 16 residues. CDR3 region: CASSLAWTSGGHPQYF. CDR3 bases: TGTGCCAGCAGCTTAGCTTGGACTAGCGGGGGGCACCCCCAGTACTTC.

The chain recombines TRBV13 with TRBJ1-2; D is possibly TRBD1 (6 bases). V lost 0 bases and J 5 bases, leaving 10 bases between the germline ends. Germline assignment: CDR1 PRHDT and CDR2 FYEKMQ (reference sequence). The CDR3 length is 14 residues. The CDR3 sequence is CASSLGGQFYGYTF. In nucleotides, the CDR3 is TGTGCCAGCAGCTTAGGAGGACAGTTTTATGGCTACACCTTC.

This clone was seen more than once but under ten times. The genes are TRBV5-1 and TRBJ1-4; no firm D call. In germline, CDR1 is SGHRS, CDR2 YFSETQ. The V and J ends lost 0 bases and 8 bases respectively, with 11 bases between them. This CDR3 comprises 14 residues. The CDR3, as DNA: TGCGCCAGCAGCTTGGGTAGCGGTTCGGAAAAACTGTTTTTT. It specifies CASSLGSGSEKLFF.

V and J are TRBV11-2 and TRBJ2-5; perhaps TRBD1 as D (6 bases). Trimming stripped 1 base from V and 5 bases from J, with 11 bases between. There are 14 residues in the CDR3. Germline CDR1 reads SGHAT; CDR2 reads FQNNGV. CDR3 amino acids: CASSLGGGRETQYF. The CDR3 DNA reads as TGTGCCAGCAGCTTAGGTGGGGGCCGCGAGACCCAGTACTTC.

CDR3 bases: TGCGCCAGCAGTGAAGGCTTTAGCTCCTACAATGAGCAGTTCTTC. It specifies CASSEGFSSYNEQFF. The J gene is TRBJ2-1, the V gene TRBV10-1, with D unresolved. CDR3 length equals 15 residues. V dropped 3 bases and J dropped 0 bases, with 9 bases sitting between them. The germline V gene has CDR1 WNHNN and CDR2 SYGVQD (reference sequence).

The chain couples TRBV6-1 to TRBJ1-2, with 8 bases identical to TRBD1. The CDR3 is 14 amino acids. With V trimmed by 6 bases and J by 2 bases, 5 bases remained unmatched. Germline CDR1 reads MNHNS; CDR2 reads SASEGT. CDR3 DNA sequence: TGTGCCAGCAGGCTCGGACAGGGAAACTATGGCTACACCTTC. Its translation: CASRLGQGNYGYTF.

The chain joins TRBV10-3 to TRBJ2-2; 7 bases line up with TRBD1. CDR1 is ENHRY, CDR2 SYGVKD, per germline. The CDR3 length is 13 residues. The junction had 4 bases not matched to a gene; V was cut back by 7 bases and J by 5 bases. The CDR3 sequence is CAIKRQGTGELFF. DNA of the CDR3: TGTGCCATCAAACGACAGGGAACCGGGGAGCTGTTTTTT.

DNA for the CDR3: TGTGCCATCAGTGAGCCTGGGGGACTAGCGGTAATCTACGAGCAGTACTTC. This codes for CAISEPGGLAVIYEQYF. The rearrangement links TRBV10-3 to TRBJ2-7, with 11 bases that match TRBD2. This CDR3 is built from 17 residues. In germline, CDR1 is ENHRY, CDR2 SYGVKD. J gave up 3 bases and V 2 bases, and 9 bases lay outside the gene matches.

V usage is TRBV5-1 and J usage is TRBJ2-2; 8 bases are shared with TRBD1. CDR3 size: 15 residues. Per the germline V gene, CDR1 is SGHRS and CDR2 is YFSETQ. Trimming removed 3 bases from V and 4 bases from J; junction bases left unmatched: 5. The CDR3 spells CASSSRQGSTGELFF. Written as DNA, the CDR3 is TGCGCCAGCAGCTCTCGACAGGGGAGCACCGGGGAGCTGTTTTTT.